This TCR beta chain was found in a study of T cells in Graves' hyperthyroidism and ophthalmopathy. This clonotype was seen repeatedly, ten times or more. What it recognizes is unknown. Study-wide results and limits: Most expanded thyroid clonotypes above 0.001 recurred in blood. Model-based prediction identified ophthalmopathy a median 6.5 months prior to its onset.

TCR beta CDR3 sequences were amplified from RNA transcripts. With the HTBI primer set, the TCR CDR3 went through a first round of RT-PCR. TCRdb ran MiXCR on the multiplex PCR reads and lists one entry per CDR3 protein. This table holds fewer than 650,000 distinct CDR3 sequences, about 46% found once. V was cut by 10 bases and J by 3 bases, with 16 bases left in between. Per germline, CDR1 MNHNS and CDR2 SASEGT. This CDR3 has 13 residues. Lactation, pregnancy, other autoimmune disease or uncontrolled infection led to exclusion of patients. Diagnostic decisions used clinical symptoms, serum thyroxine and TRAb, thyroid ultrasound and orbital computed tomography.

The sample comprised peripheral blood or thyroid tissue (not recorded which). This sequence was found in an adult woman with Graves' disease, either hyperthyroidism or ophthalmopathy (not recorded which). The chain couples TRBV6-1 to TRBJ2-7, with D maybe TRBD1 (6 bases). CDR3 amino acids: CAILGTLGYEQYF. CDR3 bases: TGTGCCATCCTTGGGACACTGGGCTACGAGCAGTACTTC.